This passage covers 23 T cell receptor beta chains from one sample sequenced in a study of blood T cell repertoires in COVID-19. Method: immunoSEQ multiplex PCR; TCRdb's copy keeps in-frame clones and lacks some. In the table there are approximately 290,000 clones, approximately 85% of which are singletons. The specimen sequenced was PBMCs or T cells enriched from blood (not recorded which). Every receptor here comes from a woman aged 25 to 39 who had recovered from COVID-19.

CDR3 residues: CASSPQGELFF. The CDR3 DNA reads TGTGCCAGCAGCCCCCAGGGGGAGCTGTTTTTT. The rearrangement uses TRBV7-9 and TRBJ2-2; D is ambiguous. Germline loops: CDR1 SEHNR, CDR2 FQNEAQ (reference sequence). The CDR3 totals 11 residues. Trimming cost V 5 bases and J 8 bases, with 6 bases left between them.

The chain couples TRBV12-5 to TRBJ2-3; 10 bases fit TRBD2. CDR1 and CDR2 from the germline V gene are LGHNT and FRNRAP. With 2 bases clipped from V and 2 bases from J, the junction kept 4 bases outside the gene matches. The CDR3 spans 16 residues. The CDR3 loop reads CASGLILAGVTDTQYF. CDR3 in DNA: TGTGCTAGTGGTTTGATCCTAGCGGGAGTCACAGATACGCAGTATTTT.

The V gene is TRBV27, the J gene TRBJ2-5, with 7 bases matching TRBD2. CDR3 length: 13 residues. The trim removed 3 bases at V and 7 bases at J, leaving 5 bases unmatched. Germline V gives CDR1 MNHEY, CDR2 SMNVEV (reference sequence). The CDR3 sequence: CASSFRASGTQYF. CDR3 in DNA: TGTGCCAGCAGTTTCAGGGCTAGCGGGACCCAGTACTTC.

This rearrangement joins TRBV28 to TRBJ2-1, with TRBD1 identical over 8 bases. V shed 6 bases and J 9 bases; nucleotides not matched to a gene: 7. Germline V gene sequence: CDR1 MDHEN, CDR2 SYDVKM. CDR3 length equals 13 residues. CDR3 in amino acids: CASRTGQGGEQFF. As DNA, the CDR3 is TGTGCCAGCAGAACCGGACAGGGTGGTGAGCAGTTCTTC.

The chain uses TRBV6-5 and TRBJ1-5; 7 nucleotides align to TRBD1. V shed 2 bases and J 5 bases; nucleotides not matched to a gene: 6. The germline V gene has CDR1 MNHEY and CDR2 SVGAGI. The CDR3 is 15 amino acids. The CDR3 region has the DNA TGTGCCAGCAGTTACGGCACAGGGGCGGATCAGCCCCAGCATTTT. Translation gives CASSYGTGADQPQHF.

The rearrangement uses TRBV7-8 and TRBJ2-7, with D maybe TRBD1 (5 bases). Germline V gives CDR1 SGHVS, CDR2 FQNEAQ. This CDR3 region has 14 residues. Trimming shortened V by 2 bases and J by 2 bases, and 10 bases separated the two germline ends. The CDR3 DNA is TGTGCCAGCAGCTTATATCAGGGAACCTACGAGCAGTACTTC. Amino acids: CASSLYQGTYEQYF.

The count of this clone is one. This chain uses TRBV28 with TRBJ1-2; TRBD1 agrees at 10 bases. The CDR3 runs to 17 residues. The J segment lost 4 bases and the V segment lost 6 bases, leaving 14 bases of the junction unmatched. The germline CDR1 and CDR2 sequences are MDHEN and SYDVKM. CDR3 amino acids: CASRLSTGGAVGYGYTF. The CDR3 nucleotides read TGTGCCAGCAGGCTATCGACAGGGGGCGCGGTAGGCTATGGCTACACCTTC.

This clone was counted between two and nine times. The CDR3 reads CASSRQALGREQYF. For the CDR3, the DNA is TGTGCCAGCAGCCGCCAGGCCTTGGGGCGCGAGCAGTACTTC. The chain recombines TRBV7-6 with TRBJ2-7, with D perhaps TRBD1 (5 bases). CDR1 is SGHVS, CDR2 FNYEAQ, per germline. Trimming cost V 5 bases and J 6 bases, with 17 bases left between them. The CDR3 consists of 14 residues.

The J gene is TRBJ1-2, the V gene TRBV24-1, with D uncertain. CDR3 length: 12 residues. Germline V gives CDR1 KGHDR, CDR2 SFDVKD. V shed 2 bases and J shed 7 bases, with 7 bases lying between them. Written as DNA, the CDR3 is TGTGCCACCAGTGATTCCAGGTTTGGCTACACCTTC. Encoded protein: CATSDSRFGYTF.

CDR3 coding DNA: TGCAGCGTTGAAGATAGAGGGGGCGAGAGCTATGGCTACACCTTC. This gives the protein CSVEDRGGESYGYTF. This chain links TRBV29-1 with TRBJ1-2, with 7 nucleotides matching TRBD1. Germline V gene data show CDR1 as SQVTM and CDR2 as ANQGSEA. Losses at the gene ends were 0 bases for V and 4 bases for J; bases not matched to a gene: 8. The CDR3 covers 15 residues.

The chain joins TRBV4-1 to TRBJ2-6; D remains unclear. Trimming stripped 0 bases from V and 0 bases from J, with 3 bases between. CDR3 length: 15 residues. Germline CDR1 reads MGHRA; CDR2 reads YSYEKL. CDR3 sequence: CASSQDRSGANVLTF. CDR3 DNA sequence: TGCGCCAGCAGCCAAGACCGCTCTGGGGCCAACGTCCTGACTTTC.

The rearrangement uses TRBV3-1 (or the pseudogene TRBV3-2) and TRBJ2-3; 8 nucleotides match TRBD2. The CDR3 length is 16 residues. Germline CDR1 and CDR2: LGHDT and YNNKEL (reference sequence). V shed 3 bases and J 2 bases; nucleotides not matched to a gene: 7. CDR3: CASSHTGTRTTDTQYF. The CDR3 DNA reads TGTGCCAGCAGCCATACCGGGACTAGGACCACAGATACGCAGTATTTT.

The chain uses TRBV7-6 and TRBJ2-1, with D possibly matching TRBD1 (7 bases). This CDR3 region has 14 residues. Trimming stripped 3 bases from V and 10 bases from J, with 16 bases between. Germline-derived CDR1 and CDR2 are SGHVS and FNYEAQ. The CDR3 DNA sequence: TGTGCCAGCAGCTTCGTATCGCAGGGGGGCGAGCAGTTCTTC. Translation: CASSFVSQGGEQFF. Variable domain in full (rest from reference TRBV7-6 and TRBJ2-1): GAGVSQSPRYKVTKRGQDVALRCDPISGHVSLYWYRQALGQGPEFLTYFNYEAQQDKSGLPNDRFSAERPEGSISTLTIQRTEQRDSAMYRCASSFVSQGGEQFFGPGTRLTVL.

This chain links TRBV6-6 with TRBJ2-7; D perhaps matches TRBD1 (6 bases). This CDR3 comprises 12 residues. Trimming took 2 bases from V and 7 from J, leaving 9 bases between them. CDR1 and CDR2 from the germline V gene are MNHNY and SVGAGI (reference sequence). DNA of the CDR3: TGTGCCAGCAGTTACGAGGGGGAGGAGCAGTACTTC. Translating gives CASSYEGEEQYF.

The CDR3 reads CASSIILGTPGNTIYF. The CDR3 DNA reads as TGTGCCAGTAGTATTATTCTCGGGACACCTGGAAACACCATATATTTT. The chain combines TRBV19 with TRBJ1-3; perhaps TRBD1 as D (6 bases). From germline, CDR1 is LNHDA and CDR2 SQIVND (reference sequence). This CDR3 is 16 amino acids long. The V gene lost 3 bases and the J gene lost 2 bases, with 14 bases spanning the gap.

Only one count was recorded for this clone. The genes are TRBV27 and TRBJ1-1; 7 bases are a match to TRBD1. The CDR3 covers 15 residues. The germline V gene encodes CDR1 MNHEY and CDR2 SMNVEV (reference sequence). Unmatched junction bases numbered 6, after V lost 5 bases and J lost 0 bases. DNA of the CDR3: TGTGCCAGCAGTCTGGCGGGACAGATGAACACTGAAGCTTTCTTT. Translation gives CASSLAGQMNTEAFF.

J is TRBJ2-6 and V is TRBV19; the D is unclear. The CDR3 covers 16 residues. In germline, CDR1 is LNHDA, CDR2 SQIVND (reference sequence). The V gene lost 0 bases and the J gene lost 1 base, with 7 bases spanning the gap. The CDR3, as DNA: TGTGCCAGTAGTATAGATTACAGATCTGGGGCCAACGTCCTGACTTTC. Its translation is CASSIDYRSGANVLTF.

This sequence joins TRBV7-8 and TRBJ1-2; 11 bases map to TRBD1. CDR1 is SGHVS and CDR2 is FQNEAQ in the germline V gene. This CDR3 comprises 13 residues. With V trimmed by 5 bases and J by 9 bases, 5 bases remained unmatched. The CDR3 DNA is TGTGCCAGCAGCCCGGGACAGGGGGAGAGCTACACCTTC. Translation: CASSPGQGESYTF.

The genes are TRBV12-3 or TRBV12-4 and TRBJ2-2, with TRBD2 matching 7 bases. After removal of 7 bases from V and 8 bases from J, the junction contained 4 bases not matched to a gene. The length of the CDR3 is 12 residues. The CDR3 protein is CASNGEGGELFF. DNA of the CDR3: TGTGCCAGCAATGGGGAGGGAGGGGAGCTGTTTTTT.

The chain is built from TRBV7-9 and TRBJ2-7, with TRBD1 identical over 8 bases. The CDR3 is 15 amino acids. V shed 4 bases and J 3 bases; nucleotides not matched to a gene: 8. Germline values: CDR1 SEHNR, CDR2 FQNEAQ (reference sequence). CDR3 amino acids: CASSSTGTGYYEQYF. CDR3 in DNA: TGTGCCAGCAGCTCCACCGGGACAGGCTACTACGAGCAGTACTTC.

The gene calls are TRBV27 and TRBJ1-3; possible D gene TRBD1, 5 bases. Germline V gives CDR1 MNHEY, CDR2 SMNVEV (reference sequence). Trimming removed 5 bases from V and 2 bases from J, with 22 bases in between. CDR3 length equals 18 residues. The CDR3 spells CASSKLPGSLHPGNTIYF. The CDR3 DNA reads TGTGCCAGCAGTAAATTACCAGGGTCCTTACACCCTGGAAACACCATATATTTT.

The rearrangement uses TRBV6-6 and TRBJ1-3, with D possibly matching TRBD1 (5 bases). CDR1 is MNHNY and CDR2 is SVGAGI in the germline V gene (reference sequence). This CDR3 has 18 residues. V was clipped by 5 bases and J by 0 bases, with 20 bases between them. This CDR3 is CASSPGLRASDSGNTIYF. CDR3 sequence (DNA): TGTGCCAGCAGTCCGGGACTGAGGGCATCGGACTCTGGAAACACCATATATTTT.

This chain uses TRBV19 with TRBJ1-2; a possible D gene is TRBD1 (6 bases). V gave up 1 base and J gave up 1 base, with 13 bases separating them. This CDR3 has 16 residues. Germline loops: CDR1 LNHDA, CDR2 SQIVND (reference sequence). CDR3 sequence: CASSIASRGINYGYTF. CDR3 in DNA: TGTGCCAGTAGTATAGCGTCCAGGGGAATTAACTATGGCTACACCTTC.